This T cell receptor beta chain was recorded in a study of regulatory and conventional T cells in RAG deficiency. Study results and caveats: RAG-deficient patients showed markedly lower Shannon entropy and higher Simpson indices than control T-cell subsets. Other subsets showed roughly 10-fold reductions, but Treg unique TCR beta sequences fell 80 to 100-fold in these patients.

The sorted regulatory T cells were CD4+, CD25-high and CD127-low, with genomic DNA sequenced. The CDR3 loop spans 17 amino acids. J was trimmed by 11 bases and V by 7 bases; bases with no gene match: 17. Germline assignment: CDR1 SGHKS and CDR2 YYEKEE (reference sequence). The assay was immunoSEQ multiplex PCR, and TCRdb's table has in-frame clones only and misses some. This sample has around 7,700 clones, with 90% to 95% found just once. This clone was counted a few times. Its antigen is unidentified. The same data also contributed to another study, on regulatory T cells. As reported in that work: Primers: 52 TRBV forward and 13 TRBJ reverse.

Sequencing was performed on CD127- CD25+ CD4+ Tregs sorted from blood. The J gene is TRBJ1-6, the V gene TRBV5-5; 11 positions agree with TRBD1. The TCR comes from a human donor in good health. The CDR3 DNA is TGTGCCAGCGCCTCAGTTCCCGGGACAGGGGGATCGACACCCCTCCACTTT. Translation: CASASVPGTGGSTPLHF.